Below, one T cell receptor beta chain is given with its context. The antigen remains unidentified. Some clones are missing from TCRdb's copy, which holds only in-frame ones; the method was immunoSEQ multiplex PCR. The data show about 15,000 clones, 55% to 70% seen once. These data belong to a study of radiation and T cells in renal cell carcinoma. General study points: Sampling covered only 0.75 to 1 g of each tumor.

The CDR3 sequence is 14 residues long. The junction had 6 bases not matched to a gene; V was cut back by 8 bases and J by 0 bases. Germline V gene sequence: CDR1 MGHDK, CDR2 SYGVNS. Treatment noted: 15 Gy SBRT to primary tumor, nephrectomy 4 weeks later. This receptor was taken from a woman aged 70 to 79 with renal cell carcinoma. The specimen comprised tumor tissue, sampled from a patient whose treatment included radiotherapy and nephrectomy. This rearrangement joins TRBV25-1 to TRBJ2-7, with 8 bases fitting TRBD1. DNA of the CDR3: TGTGCCAGCGGCGATGGACAGGGCTCCTACGAGCAGTACTTC. Encoded protein: CASGDGQGSYEQYF.